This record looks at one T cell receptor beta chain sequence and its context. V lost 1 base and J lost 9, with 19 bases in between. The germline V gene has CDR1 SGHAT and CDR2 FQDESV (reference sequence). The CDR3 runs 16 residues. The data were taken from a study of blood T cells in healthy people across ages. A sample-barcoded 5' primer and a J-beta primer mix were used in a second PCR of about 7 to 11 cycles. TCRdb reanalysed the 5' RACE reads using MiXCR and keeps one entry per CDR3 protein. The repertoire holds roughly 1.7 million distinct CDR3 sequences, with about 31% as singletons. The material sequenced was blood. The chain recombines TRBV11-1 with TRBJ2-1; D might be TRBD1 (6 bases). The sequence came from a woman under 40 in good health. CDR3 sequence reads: CASSLGVAGEYGEQFF. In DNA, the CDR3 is TGTGCCAGCAGCTTAGGGGTAGCAGGGGAGTACGGTGAGCAGTTCTTC.